This T cell receptor (beta chain) was sequenced during a study of T cell responses to AZD1222 COVID-19 vaccine (dated by TCRdb to the early 2020s). Background for the entire study: AZD1222 recipients whose second dose came at about 4 weeks and those whose second dose came at about 12 weeks were combined into one group, since spike-specific TCR depth and breadth did not differ between the two schedules. A total of about 240 trial participants underwent TCR sequencing, of whom around 200 received two doses of AZD1222 and 26 received two doses of the MenACWY control vaccine. Trial participants were enrolled by age into 18-55, 56-69 and 70-plus year subgroups, with around 150, 28 and 57 TCR-sequenced participants respectively.

Explained via the paper, the time point label denotes: baseline before first vaccination. Vaccinee samples came from UK trials COV001 and COV002, including a single-blind randomized controlled phase 2/3 trial of AZD1222 (ChAdOx1 nCoV-19) in healthy adults. Trial participant PBMC samples were collected at day 0 and day 28 after the second dose for TCRbeta chain sequencing. Worth noting for this clone: Its antigen is not yet known. No clone much larger than this one lies a single base away; base qualities are absent.

The CDR3 regions of human TCRbeta chains were analyzed by immunosequencing. The authors' analysis ran thus. TCRs in the repertoires were compared against a reference library of SARS-CoV-2-specific TCRs that had been generated with the MIRA antigen-specificity platform. Breadth meant the fraction of unique TCRs that were SARS-CoV-2-associated, whereas depth meant the fraction of total T cells that were SARS-CoV-2-associated. Using the MIRA data, every spike-specific TCR was mapped to the spike region that the TCR reacted to and assigned to either a CD4 or a CD8 class. Log10-transformed breadth and depth values were compared by one-way ANOVA with Sidak's multiple comparisons tests. TCRdb mirrors the immuneACCESS table, restricted to in-frame sequences. Some clones are absent from its copies; in checked studies, under half trace to an unresolved V gene, and the reason for the others is unknown. That table gives V, J and clone size, and the DNA gave D and trimming. This sample holds 100,000 to 150,000 clones; approximately 86% were observed only once. 1.3% to 1.5% of the sample is in the top ten clones.

The cysteine opens and the phenylalanine closes a CDR3 of 14 amino acids. The kept DNA is CDR3 alone, 42 bases in frame from the first base. CDR1 and CDR2, per the germline V gene (reference sequence), are MNHEY and SMNVEV. From V the trimming removes 8 bases and from J it removes 5 bases, while the gene matches leave 10 bases of the junction unaccounted for. Overall results and qualifications from the work: Epitopes outside the regions mutated in the B.1.351 and B.1.1.7 variants were reportedly recognized by nearly half of the unique spike-specific TCRs. In the small 56-69-year group, the increase in depth fell short of significance, most likely because of low power. Spike-specific TCR breadth and depth rose significantly after two AZD1222 doses compared with day 0 and with MenACWY recipients. Most participants were white British and females outnumbered males, and the authors suggested that clonal diversity may have been underestimated. The vaccine-associated CD4 TCRs covered the entire spike protein, and the dominant responses fell in regions 160-218 and 743-854. Conclusions about previously exposed vaccinees were limited because only a handful of AZD1222 recipients were SARS-CoV-2 seropositive at baseline. Because no day 14 peak-response samples were available, repertoires were characterized only after the peak T cell response.

The sample was peripheral blood, taken on day 0 of AZD1222 vaccination. The rearranged chain carries TRBV27 and TRBJ2-7; the junction holds 9 bases that match TRBD1. The receptor was derived from an adult in good health. The CDR3 is CASRKGDRADEQYF. The DNA sequence is as follows: TGTGCCAGCCGAAAGGGGGACAGGGCAGACGAGCAGTACTTC.